Listed below are T cell receptor beta chains from one sample, sequenced in a study of blood T cell repertoires in COVID-19. Using immunoSEQ multiplex PCR, the repertoire was profiled, and TCRdb retains in-frame clones only, with some absent. Here the sample spans about 85,000 clones, under 90% being singletons. Input material: peripheral blood. Receptors originate from a human donor in a cohort sampled during active COVID-19. Each CDR3 is given with its conserved first and last residue. D genes are given only for firm matches. Where a row states a size, it is once, few, many or the class of an expanded clone; other rows omit it.

CDR3nt: TGTGCCAGCAGTTCAGGACAGGGCCGTGTTTTCTTT
CDR3aa: CASSSGQGRVFF
d_gene: TRBD1
j_gene: TRBJ1-1
v_gene: TRBV28
abundance: NA

CDR3nt: TGTGCCAGCAGCGGCGGGACTAGCGGGGGGGCCGGGGAGCTGTTTTTT
CDR3aa: CASSGGTSGGAGELFF
d_gene: TRBD2
j_gene: TRBJ2-2
v_gene: TRBV9
abundance: NA

CDR3nt: TGTGCCTGGAGTTCTCCGGGACTAGCGGGGGGGATGACCTACAATGAGCAGTTCTTC
CDR3aa: CAWSSPGLAGGMTYNEQFF
d_gene: TRBD2
j_gene: TRBJ2-1
v_gene: TRBV30
abundance: once

CDR3nt: TGCGCCAGCAGTGACCCAACGCAGGGGCGGAACGAGCAGTACTTC
CDR3aa: CASSDPTQGRNEQYF
d_gene: NA
j_gene: TRBJ2-7
v_gene: TRBV10-1
abundance: NA

CDR3nt: TGTGCCAGCAGCTTCGGGACAGGGGTCCACGAGCAGTACTTC
CDR3aa: CASSFGTGVHEQYF
d_gene: TRBD1
j_gene: TRBJ2-7
v_gene: TRBV11-2
abundance: NA

CDR3nt: TGTGCCAGCCAGGCGGGAGGGATCACGACGGAGTACTTC
CDR3aa: CASQAGGITTEYF
d_gene: TRBD2
j_gene: TRBJ2-7
v_gene: TRBV28
abundance: NA

CDR3nt: TGTGCCAGCAGCTTACTTCCTCGCGGGGGGCCCGGGGGGAGGAACATTCAGTACTTC
CDR3aa: CASSLLPRGGPGGRNIQYF
d_gene: TRBD2
j_gene: TRBJ2-4
v_gene: TRBV7-9
abundance: NA

CDR3nt: TGTGCCAGTAGCCGGAGTACGGGATCTGGAAACACCATATATTTT
CDR3aa: CASSRSTGSGNTIYF
d_gene: NA
j_gene: TRBJ1-3
v_gene: TRBV19
abundance: NA

CDR3nt: TGTGCCACCAGTCCGGTAGCCGGGACAGGGATTATAGGTGAGCAGTTCTTC
CDR3aa: CATSPVAGTGIIGEQFF
d_gene: TRBD1
j_gene: TRBJ2-1
v_gene: TRBV24-1
abundance: NA

CDR3nt: TGTGCCAGCTCACCATCGGCGCGGCAGATAAATTCACCCCTCCACTTT
CDR3aa: CASSPSARQINSPLHF
d_gene: NA
j_gene: TRBJ1-6
v_gene: TRBV18
abundance: NA

CDR3nt: TGTGCCAGCAGTTTATGTAGGGTCTCCGGGACTAGCGGGGGGAAGTGTCACAATGAGCAGTTCTTC
CDR3aa: CASSLCRVSGTSGGKCHNEQFF
d_gene: TRBD2
j_gene: TRBJ2-1
v_gene: TRBV27
abundance: few

CDR3nt: TGTGCCACCCCCAGACAGATCTATGGCTACACCTTC
CDR3aa: CATPRQIYGYTF
d_gene: NA
j_gene: TRBJ1-2
v_gene: TRBV7-9
abundance: NA

CDR3nt: TGTGCCAGTATTTATTACACTGAAGCTTTCTTT
CDR3aa: CASIYYTEAFF
d_gene: NA
j_gene: TRBJ1-1
v_gene: TRBV19
abundance: NA

CDR3nt: TGTGCCAGCTCACCTTGGAAAGGCGGTTCACCCCTCCACTTT
CDR3aa: CASSPWKGGSPLHF
d_gene: NA
j_gene: TRBJ1-6
v_gene: TRBV18
abundance: few

CDR3nt: TGTGCCAGCAGTGACAGGGGTTCCTACGAGCAGTACTTC
CDR3aa: CASSDRGSYEQYF
d_gene: TRBD1
j_gene: TRBJ2-7
v_gene: TRBV12-3/TRBV12-4
abundance: NA